This T cell receptor beta chain was obtained from a study of blood T cell repertoires in COVID-19. About the research overall: There were acute and convalescent COVID-19 samples, and they came from the United States, Italy and Spain. The analysed material was cDNA or gDNA that came from T cells, B-cell-depleted T cells, or PBMCs.

Profiled with immunoSEQ multiplex PCR; TCRdb holds only in-frame clones, not every one. This table holds around 230,000 clones, 70% to 85% found once. The V end was cut by 5 bases, the J end by 4 bases, with 9 bases between. The CDR3 has 13 residues. Germline V gives CDR1 MNHNY, CDR2 SVGAGI (reference sequence). This clone came up once. Self-reported history from a screening survey and questionnaire set each donor's cohort. This chain links TRBV6-6 with TRBJ2-1; the D gene is possibly TRBD2 (6 bases). The source is a man aged 40-50 years who had recovered from COVID-19. Sequencing input: PBMCs or T cells enriched from blood (not recorded which). DNA of the CDR3: TGTGCCAGCAGTGGGGGACTTTACAATGAGCAGTTCTTC. Its protein is CASSGGLYNEQFF.